The sequence of this T cell receptor beta chain was determined in a study of T cell clonality in common variable immunodeficiency. The data were produced by immunoSEQ multiplex PCR, yet TCRdb's version contains in-frame clones alone and is incomplete. This sample shows fewer than 12,000 clones and no singletons; over 6% rests with the ten largest. Overall study results and limits: Fewer deletions and N-nucleotide insertions were reportedly seen in common variable immunodeficiency TCR beta sequences.

This clone was observed a handful of times. Its antigen is unknown. The read ends 3 residues early relative to the CDR3; the germline J gene fills the gap. After removal of 6 bases from V and 2 bases from J, the junction contained 5 bases not matched to a gene. Germline-derived CDR1 and CDR2 are MNHEY and SVGEGT. The CDR3 is 14 residues long. This TCR was sampled from a human donor with common variable immunodeficiency. The material sequenced was peripheral blood mononuclear cells. V gene TRBV6-2 or TRBV6-3 combines with J gene TRBJ1-2; 8 positions agree with TRBD1. CDR3 region: CASSPAGGNYGYTF. The CDR3 bases that were read are TGTGCCAGCAGCCCCGCAGGGGGCAACTATGGC.